The TCR beta chain described here comes from a study of T-cell memory formation after mild COVID-19. Study information: Clustering of TCRs was largely donor specific. Broader study findings: A second wave of clones peaked on day 37, and their SARS-CoV-2 specificity went unconfirmed.

One entry per CDR3 protein, called by TCRdb with MiXCR from the 5' RACE reads. The sample has under 700,000 distinct CDR3 sequences; 20% are singletons. Concerning this clonotype itself: Its antigen is currently unknown.

V was pared by 4 bases and J by 6 bases, with 11 bases of the junction left unmatched. The CDR3 spans 15 residues. Germline CDR1 GTSNPN, CDR2 SVGIG (reference sequence). This receptor was obtained from an adult woman who had mild COVID-19 (a few samples of this study predate the infection). Cell type and time point are not known. Sequencing was performed on PBMCs or a T cell subset sorted from them (not recorded which). This chain joins TRBV30 and TRBJ2-1, with 8 bases that match TRBD2. The CDR3 nucleotides are TGTGCCTGGAATAGTGAAGCGGGAGAGAGCAATGAGCAGTTCTTC. This gives the protein CAWNSEAGESNEQFF.